The entry below describes one TCR beta chain. The antigen remains unidentified. The record originates from a study of cytomegalovirus exposure and HLA in healthy donors. As for the donors, each was a healthy bone marrow donor. The CDR3 is 14 residues long. Germline CDR1 and CDR2: SGHAT and FQNNGV. V was cut by 5 bases and J by 0 bases, with 8 bases left in between. Amplification used 60 Vbeta primers and 13 Jbeta primers. Only in-frame clones appear in the TCRdb table, and some are missing; sequencing was by immunoSEQ multiplex PCR. The sample yields 150,000 or so clones, about 83% seen once. Study results and caveats: No immune exposure information besides CMV serostatus was available. Evidence from a later analysis indicated that most CMV-associated TCR beta chains looked HLA-restricted. V- and J-gene trimming of TCR beta was linked (in a later analysis) to a missense DCLRE1C variant.

V gene TRBV11-2 combines with J gene TRBJ1-3; D unresolved. The material sequenced was PBMCs. The clonotype was recovered from a man aged 35-49 years in good health and CMV-seropositive. In DNA, the CDR3 is TGTGCCAGCAGCAGACCTAGCTCTGGAAACACCATATATTTT. The encoded protein is CASSRPSSGNTIYF.